The 16 T cell receptor beta chains below were found in one sample sequenced in a study of blood T cell repertoires in COVID-19. Profiling relied on immunoSEQ multiplex PCR, and the TCRdb table lists in-frame clones only, not all of them. The sample shows 90,000 or so clones, about 90% of them seen only once. The sequencing input was peripheral blood. The receptors derive from a human donor with active COVID-19. The donor label of this sample is uncertain.

This clone showed up just a few times. The gene calls are TRBV9 and TRBJ1-3; unclear D gene. V gave up 3 bases and J gave up 0 bases, with 16 bases separating them. This CDR3 has 17 amino acids. Looked up from germline, CDR1 is SGDLS and CDR2 is YYNGEE. In DNA, the CDR3 is TGTGCCAGCAGCGCTCCTGCAGGCTCCCTCTCTGGAAACACCATATATTTT. Translated: CASSAPAGSLSGNTIYF.

This sequence joins TRBV9 and TRBJ1-2; unclear D gene. CDR1 SGDLS and CDR2 YYNGEE come from the germline V gene. The CDR3 has 14 residues. Trimming stripped 0 bases from V and 8 bases from J, with 14 bases between. This CDR3 reads CASSVGAGSLGYTF. CDR3 nucleotide sequence: TGTGCCAGCAGCGTAGGTGCAGGTTCATTGGGCTACACCTTC. The whole variable domain, filled in from reference TRBV9 and TRBJ1-2, reads DSGVTQTPKHLITATGQRVTLRCSPRSGDLSVYWYQQSLDQGLQFLIQYYNGEERAKGNILERFSAQQFPDLHSELNLSSLELGDSALYFCASSVGAGSLGYTFGSGTRLTVV.

The chain has TRBV19 and TRBJ1-1; the match to TRBD1 covers 11 bases. Germline CDR1 reads LNHDA; CDR2 reads SQIVND (reference sequence). The junction had 5 bases not matched to a gene; V was cut back by 5 bases and J by 0 bases. The CDR3 sequence is 16 residues long. DNA of the CDR3: TGTGCCAGTAGTCCCAGGGACAGGGGGGTGAACACTGAAGCTTTCTTT. It translates to CASSPRDRGVNTEAFF.

This clone was counted a single time. This chain uses TRBV6-1 with TRBJ2-7; possibly TRBD1 for D (5 bases). The V end lost 3 bases, the J end lost 0 bases, and 9 bases lay between the germline ends. The length of the CDR3 is 14 residues. CDR1 and CDR2 (germline): MNHNS, SASEGT. The CDR3, as DNA: TGTGCCAGCAGTGAGGGGCTACGCTCCTACGAGCAGTACTTC. Its translation is CASSEGLRSYEQYF.

The gene calls are TRBV7-9 and TRBJ1-1, with D maybe TRBD1 (5 bases). CDR1 and CDR2 from the germline V gene are SEHNR and FQNEAQ (reference sequence). The CDR3 loop spans 14 amino acids. The V gene lost 4 bases and the J gene lost 4 bases, with 13 bases spanning the gap. CDR3 region: CASSWEGQVTEAFF. DNA for the CDR3: TGTGCCAGCAGCTGGGAGGGGCAGGTCACTGAAGCTTTCTTT.

This chain's CDR3 is CASSLLGRAGYTF. In nucleotides, the CDR3 is TGTGCCAGCAGTTTACTTGGCAGGGCGGGCTACACCTTC. The gene calls are TRBV12-3 or TRBV12-4 and TRBJ1-2; a possible D gene is TRBD1 (5 bases). The germline V and J ends were trimmed by 2 bases and 8 bases, with 12 bases remaining between them. The CDR3 spans 13 residues.

The chain carries TRBV7-9 and TRBJ2-3; D perhaps matches TRBD2 (6 bases). The CDR3 length is 17 residues. CDR1 is SEHNR and CDR2 is FQNEAQ in the germline V gene (reference sequence). Trimming removed 0 bases at V and 2 bases at J, with 15 bases between. CDR3 loop: CASSLASGTDLTDTQYF. CDR3 DNA: TGTGCCAGCAGCTTAGCTTCAGGGACTGATCTCACAGATACGCAGTATTTT.

The V and J genes are TRBV3-1 (or the pseudogene TRBV3-2) and TRBJ1-6, with 7 nucleotides matching TRBD1. J lost 10 bases, V lost 6 bases, and 15 bases had no gene match. Per germline, CDR1 LGHDT and CDR2 YNNKEL (reference sequence). There are 16 residues in the CDR3. The CDR3: CASRSQDRNRGSPLHF. CDR3 nucleotide sequence: TGTGCCAGCAGGAGCCAAGATCGGAACAGGGGCTCACCCCTCCACTTT.

The V and J genes are TRBV7-9 and TRBJ2-2; D is perhaps TRBD1 (5 bases). Germline-derived CDR1 and CDR2 are SEHNR and FQNEAQ (reference sequence). V was shortened by 0 bases and J by 5 bases, with 10 bases between the two germline ends. The CDR3 runs to 15 residues. CDR3 sequence: CASSLAGAQTGELFF. The DNA of the CDR3 is TGTGCCAGCAGCTTAGCAGGGGCCCAGACCGGGGAGCTGTTTTTT.

V usage is TRBV6-1 and J usage is TRBJ1-2; D not resolved. Germline V gives CDR1 MNHNS, CDR2 SASEGT. There are 12 residues in the CDR3. The ends were cut back, 2 bases at V and 5 bases at J, with 6 bases in the middle. CDR3 DNA sequence: TGTGCCAGCAGTGAAAAACGGTATGGCTACACCTTC. Translated, it gives CASSEKRYGYTF.

The sample holds one count of this clone. The V gene is TRBV7-9, the J gene TRBJ2-7, with a possible D match to TRBD2 (5 bases). Per the germline V gene, CDR1 is SEHNR and CDR2 is FQNEAQ (reference sequence). The V gene lost 5 bases and the J gene lost 0 bases, with 17 bases spanning the gap. This CDR3 contains 16 residues. The CDR3 nucleotides read TGTGCCAGCAGCCCTCCTATAGAGGGCTCCTCCTACGAGCAGTACTTC. This gives the protein CASSPPIEGSSYEQYF.

J is TRBJ1-1 and V is TRBV9; D not resolved. The CDR3 is made up of 13 amino acids. V lost 0 bases and J 4 bases, leaving 7 bases between the germline ends. Germline V gene lookup returns CDR1 SGDLS and CDR2 YYNGEE. In DNA form, the CDR3 reads TGTGCCAGCAGCGTAGACCCGGTCACTGAAGCTTTCTTT. Residues: CASSVDPVTEAFF.

The chain employs TRBV6-2 or TRBV6-3 and TRBJ1-1; D not resolved. V was shortened by 2 bases and J by 4 bases, with 8 bases between the two germline ends. The germline V gene encodes CDR1 MNHEY and CDR2 SVGEGT. The length of the CDR3 is 13 residues. The CDR3 sequence is CASSYGVSTEAFF. CDR3 in DNA: TGTGCCAGCAGTTACGGAGTTAGCACTGAAGCTTTCTTT.

The V and J genes are TRBV7-9 and TRBJ1-5; no clear D gene. The V and J ends lost 5 bases and 0 bases respectively, with 8 bases between them. CDR1 and CDR2 (germline): SEHNR, FQNEAQ (reference sequence). There are 14 residues in the CDR3. DNA for the CDR3: TGTGCCAGCAGCCCGTCAGGTAGCAATCAGCCCCAGCATTTT. Translated, it gives CASSPSGSNQPQHF. The complete variable domain, with remaining parts taken from reference TRBV7-9 and TRBJ1-5, reads DTGVSQNPRHKITKRGQNVTFRCDPISEHNRLYWYRQTLGQGPEFLTYFQNEAQLEKSRLLSDRFSAERPKGSFSTLEIQRTEQGDSAMYLCASSPSGSNQPQHFGDGTRLSIL.

The chain has TRBV27 and TRBJ2-1, with TRBD1 matching over 10 bases. J was trimmed by 3 bases and V by 6 bases; bases with no gene match: 14. The CDR3 covers 18 residues. The germline gives CDR1 MNHEY, CDR2 SMNVEV (reference sequence). For the CDR3, the DNA is TGTGCCAGCAGCCGACAGGGGGCGACAATCCCTTACTACAATGAGCAGTTCTTC. Translation gives CASSRQGATIPYYNEQFF.

V gene TRBV2 combines with J gene TRBJ1-6, with 7 positions matching TRBD1. The CDR3 extends over 15 amino acids. CDR1 and CDR2 (germline): SNHLY, FYNNEI. The J segment lost 6 bases and the V segment lost 6 bases, leaving 8 bases of the junction unmatched. The DNA of the CDR3 is TGTGCCAGCAGGTCCGGGACAGTTGGTAATTCACCCCTCCACTTT. It translates to CASRSGTVGNSPLHF.